This T cell receptor (beta chain) was recovered during a study of Ad26.COV2.S vaccination and SARS-CoV-2 variants. At the level of the study: A participant enrolled in the COV1001 Ad26.COV2.S trial arm provided the sample. Donor got 5x10^10 or 1x10^11 viral particles of Ad26.COV2.S.

Study-wide results and caveats: Analyses that measured TCR breadth and depth may have underestimated total T cell responses.

The assay was immunoSEQ multiplex PCR, and TCRdb's table has in-frame clones only and misses some. The table includes 380,000 or so clones, about 80% detected once. The treatment here: some 20 received Ad26.COV2.S at low or high dose, single or two shots; about five received placebo; per-sample allocation not given. Sampling occurred on day 63 after the first vaccine or placebo injection. Donation was by an adult aged 18-55 years who was in Boston. Trimming removed 0 bases at V and 3 bases at J, with 12 bases between. Germline assignment: CDR1 SGHRS and CDR2 YFSETQ. The CDR3 extends over 16 amino acids. In regard to this clone: Its antigen is unidentified.

This receptor was obtained from a person between 18 and 60 years old who received the Ad26.COV2.S COVID-19 vaccine or a placebo. V gene TRBV5-1 combines with J gene TRBJ2-2; D may be TRBD2 (6 bases). The specimen comprised peripheral blood, sampled in a trial of Ad26.COV2.S vaccine versus placebo. CDR3 DNA: TGCGCCAGCAGCTTGGTTCTCGGGAGTGACACCGGGGAGCTGTTTTTT. Translating gives CASSLVLGSDTGELFF. Full variable domain (remainder filled in from reference TRBV5-1 and TRBJ2-2): KAGVTQTPRYLIKTRGQQVTLSCSPISGHRSVSWYQQTPGQGLQFLFEYFSETQRNKGNFPGRFSGRQFSNSRSEMNVSTLELGDSALYLCASSLVLGSDTGELFFGEGSRLTVL.